These 32 T cell receptor beta chains were sequenced from one sample in a study of technical replicates of blood from several donors. Using immunoSEQ multiplex PCR, the repertoire was profiled, and TCRdb retains in-frame clones only, with some absent. The table lists 70,000 to 80,000 clones, approximately 97% of them singletons, with 0.2% to 0.25% in the top ten. Sample: T cells isolated from PBMCs. The receptors originated from a human donor in good health.

The chain uses TRBV6-5 and TRBJ1-6, with D maybe TRBD1 (6 bases). Germline values: CDR1 MNHEY, CDR2 SVGAGI. This CDR3 region has 15 residues. V dropped 5 bases and J dropped 9 bases, with 17 bases sitting between them. Here the CDR3 DNA reads TGTGCCAGCAGTCCAACGCTGGGGGCGGGTTCACCCCTCCACTTT. It codes for CASSPTLGAGSPLHF.

The gene calls are TRBV27 and TRBJ2-7; weak D call: TRBD1 (5 bases). V was trimmed by 0 bases and J by 3 bases, leaving 15 bases between them. This CDR3 region has 16 residues. Germline V CDR1 and CDR2: MNHEY, SMNVEV (reference sequence). The CDR3 here is CASSLSPTRQLYEQYF. CDR3 nucleotide sequence: TGTGCCAGCAGTTTATCCCCAACCCGACAGCTCTACGAGCAGTACTTC.

The V and J genes are TRBV5-1 and TRBJ2-7; 9 bases fit TRBD2. Looked up from germline, CDR1 is SGHRS and CDR2 is YFSETQ. V shed 5 bases, J shed 0 bases, and the junction held 9 bases outside the gene matches. The CDR3 is 16 residues long. Here the CDR3 reads CASSEIAGDDSYEQYF. Here the CDR3 DNA reads TGCGCCAGCAGTGAGATAGCGGGAGATGACTCCTACGAGCAGTACTTC.

The V and J genes are TRBV9 and TRBJ1-1; weak D call: TRBD1 (6 bases). The CDR3 totals 14 residues. Germline CDR1 is SGDLS and CDR2 is YYNGEE. V gave up 6 bases and J gave up 4 bases, with 16 bases separating them. Here the CDR3 reads CASTQTTGTTEAFF. In nucleotides, the CDR3 is TGTGCCAGCACCCAGACAACAGGGACCACTGAAGCTTTCTTT.

This rearrangement joins TRBV4-1 to TRBJ2-7, with 9 nucleotides matching TRBD2. The CDR3 has 14 amino acids. Losses at the gene ends were 6 bases for V and 3 bases for J; bases not matched to a gene: 6. Germline lookup yields CDR1 MGHRA and CDR2 YSYEKL. The CDR3 sequence: CASSLLAGGYEQYF. DNA of the CDR3: TGCGCCAGCAGTTTACTAGCGGGCGGCTACGAGCAGTACTTC.

The chain links TRBV19 to TRBJ2-1, with 10 positions matching TRBD1. The germline CDR1 and CDR2 sequences are LNHDA and SQIVND (reference sequence). This CDR3 spans 14 amino acids. V was pared by 7 bases and J by 7 bases, with 7 bases of the junction left unmatched. The CDR3 DNA reads TGTGCCAGTACAAGACAGGGGGCTCGGAATGAGCAGTTCTTC. Its protein is CASTRQGARNEQFF.

The rearrangement links TRBV7-6 to TRBJ2-7, with 16 bases fitting TRBD2. V shed 4 bases, J shed 7 bases, and the junction held 16 bases outside the gene matches. CDR3 length: 19 residues. From germline, CDR1 is SGHVS and CDR2 FNYEAQ. The CDR3 protein is CASSSLPWGLAGGLLEQYF. DNA of the CDR3: TGTGCCAGCAGCTCCTTGCCTTGGGGACTAGCGGGAGGGCTTCTAGAGCAGTACTTC.

The chain recombines TRBV7-9 with TRBJ1-4; 7 positions match TRBD1. The V gene end was trimmed by 6 bases and the J gene end by 5 bases; junction bases not matched to a gene: 6. The CDR3 length is 14 residues. CDR1 is SEHNR, CDR2 FQNEAQ, per germline (reference sequence). The CDR3 bases are TGTGCCAGCAGTTCGGGACAGACAAATGAAAAACTGTTTTTT. It specifies CASSSGQTNEKLFF.

The chain is built from TRBV4-1 and TRBJ2-7; tentative D call: TRBD2 (5 bases). CDR3 size: 11 residues. Trimming removed 6 bases at V and 4 bases at J, with 7 bases between. Germline V gene data show CDR1 as MGHRA and CDR2 as YSYEKL. The CDR3 region is CASRRGYEQYF. The CDR3 DNA is TGCGCCAGCAGACGGGGATACGAGCAGTACTTC.

The chain joins TRBV7-9 to TRBJ2-5; 7 positions match TRBD1. Per the germline V gene, CDR1 is SEHNR and CDR2 is FQNEAQ (reference sequence). The CDR3 is made up of 14 amino acids. J gave up 5 bases and V 4 bases, and 7 bases lay outside the gene matches. This CDR3 reads CASSWKGARETQYF. CDR3 DNA: TGTGCCAGCAGCTGGAAGGGGGCCCGGGAGACCCAGTACTTC.

The V gene is TRBV5-1, the J gene TRBJ2-1; TRBD1 agrees at 7 bases. CDR1 is SGHRS, CDR2 YFSETQ, per germline. The CDR3 consists of 13 residues. Trimming removed 4 bases from V and 5 bases from J; junction bases left unmatched: 3. CDR3 in amino acids: CASSGQADNEQFF. As DNA, the CDR3 is TGCGCCAGCAGCGGACAGGCAGACAATGAGCAGTTCTTC.

The genes are TRBV2 and TRBJ2-7; 7 bases align to TRBD1. The V gene end was trimmed by 6 bases and the J gene end by 6 bases; junction bases not matched to a gene: 8. Germline V gives CDR1 SNHLY, CDR2 FYNNEI. This CDR3 has 13 residues. The CDR3 DNA is TGTGCCAGCAGGGGACAGCAGTCGGGCGAGCAGTACTTC. It is translated as CASRGQQSGEQYF.

V usage is TRBV2 and J usage is TRBJ2-1; D remains ambiguous. CDR3 length: 14 amino acids. Trimming shortened V by 7 bases and J by 7 bases, and 17 bases separated the two germline ends. Germline CDR1 SNHLY, CDR2 FYNNEI. CDR3 DNA sequence: TGTGCCAGCAATCGCTGGCGTAGCCTAAATGAGCAGTTCTTC. Encoded protein: CASNRWRSLNEQFF.

The chain is built from TRBV19 and TRBJ1-1; TRBD1 is a possible D gene (6 bases). There are 12 residues in the CDR3. The germline CDR1 and CDR2 sequences are LNHDA and SQIVND (reference sequence). CDR3 amino acids: CAGGGRDTEAFF. CDR3 DNA sequence: TGTGCTGGGGGGGGCAGGGACACTGAAGCTTTCTTT.

This chain connects TRBV6-5 to TRBJ1-1; D possibly corresponds to TRBD1 (6 bases). The CDR3 is 14 residues long. With 7 bases removed from V and 2 bases from J, the gap between germline ends came to 14 bases. The V gene's germline CDR1 is MNHEY and CDR2 SVGAGI. The CDR3 here is CASTPGQLNTEAFF. CDR3 nucleotides: TGTGCCAGCACCCCCGGACAGCTCAACACTGAAGCTTTCTTT.

V gene TRBV4-2 combines with J gene TRBJ1-2; 9 nucleotides agree with TRBD1. This CDR3 is 18 amino acids long. Germline V gene sequence: CDR1 LGHNA, CDR2 YNFKEQ. V dropped 1 base and J dropped 4; count of bases not matched to a gene: 13. The CDR3 sequence: CASSQVDLQGALIYGYTF. In nucleotides, the CDR3 is TGTGCCAGCAGCCAAGTAGATCTACAGGGGGCTTTGATCTATGGCTACACCTTC.

The V gene is TRBV19, the J gene TRBJ1-1; 7 positions agree with TRBD1. CDR3 length: 14 amino acids. Unmatched junction bases numbered 5, after V lost 5 bases and J lost 2 bases. Germline V gene data show CDR1 as LNHDA and CDR2 as SQIVND (reference sequence). The CDR3: CASSSGTANTEAFF. DNA of the CDR3: TGTGCCAGTAGTTCAGGGACAGCTAACACTGAAGCTTTCTTT. The whole variable domain, filled in from reference TRBV19 and TRBJ1-1, reads DGGITQSPKYLFRKEGQNVTLSCEQNLNHDAMYWYRQDPGQGLRLIYYSQIVNDFQKGDIAEGYSVSREKKESFPLTVTSAQKNPTAFYLCASSSGTANTEAFFGQGTRLTVV.

This clone was seen only a few times. The chain carries TRBV28 and TRBJ1-1; no clear D. V lost 4 bases, J lost 4 bases, and 10 bases lay in between. This CDR3 is built from 13 residues. Germline V CDR1 and CDR2: MDHEN, SYDVKM. The CDR3 DNA sequence: TGTGCCAGCAGTTCATCACCCAGCACTGAAGCTTTCTTT. Encoded protein: CASSSSPSTEAFF. Full variable domain (rest looked up from reference TRBV28 and TRBJ1-1): DVKVTQSSRYLVKRTGEKVFLECVQDMDHENMFWYRQDPGLGLRLIYFSYDVKMKEKGDIPEGYSVSREKKERFSLILESASTNQTSMYLCASSSSPSTEAFFGQGTRLTVV.

The rearrangement links TRBV19 to TRBJ2-1, with 8 bases identical to TRBD2. V lost 3 bases and J lost 0; bases outside the gene matches: 4. Germline CDR1 and CDR2: LNHDA and SQIVND (reference sequence). The CDR3 totals 16 residues. The CDR3 is CASSILAGGSYNEQFF. The CDR3 region has the DNA TGTGCCAGTAGTATCCTAGCGGGTGGCTCCTACAATGAGCAGTTCTTC. The entire variable domain, with the rest obtained from reference TRBV19 and TRBJ2-1, is as follows: DGGITQSPKYLFRKEGQNVTLSCEQNLNHDAMYWYRQDPGQGLRLIYYSQIVNDFQKGDIAEGYSVSREKKESFPLTVTSAQKNPTAFYLCASSILAGGSYNEQFFGPGTRLTVL.

V is TRBV28 and J is TRBJ2-1; maybe TRBD1 (6 bases). The germline gives CDR1 MDHEN, CDR2 SYDVKM. Trimming stripped 4 bases from V and 4 bases from J, with 11 bases between. The CDR3 is 14 residues long. The CDR3 DNA follows: TGTGCCAGCAGTTCGAGGACAGAGTACAATGAGCAGTTCTTC. It specifies CASSSRTEYNEQFF.

This chain links TRBV6-6 with TRBJ2-6; D perhaps matches TRBD2 (5 bases). Germline CDR1 and CDR2: MNHNY and SVGAGI (reference sequence). The CDR3 is 13 residues long. The CDR3 DNA sequence: TGTGCAGCCCAGGAGGCTGGGGCCAACGTCCTGACTTTC. Translating gives CAAQEAGANVLTF.

The chain combines TRBV19 with TRBJ2-3, with 9 positions matching TRBD1. J lost 5 bases, V lost 5 bases, and 8 bases had no gene match. Germline loops: CDR1 LNHDA, CDR2 SQIVND (reference sequence). The CDR3 spans 15 residues. DNA of the CDR3: TGTGCCAGTAGTCCCGGGACAGGGTCTTTAGATACGCAGTATTTT. The encoded protein is CASSPGTGSLDTQYF.

V usage is TRBV11-3 and J usage is TRBJ2-5, with 7 bases fitting TRBD1. This CDR3 comprises 16 residues. With V trimmed by 5 bases and J by 5 bases, 14 bases remained unmatched. The germline gives CDR1 SGHNT, CDR2 YENEEA. DNA of the CDR3: TGTGCCAGCAGCCAGCAGGGGGTGGTACTCCCGGAGACCCAGTACTTC. Amino acids: CASSQQGVVLPETQYF.

The J gene is TRBJ2-2, the V gene TRBV9, with 10 bases matching TRBD2. The CDR3 length is 20 residues. V gave up 0 bases and J gave up 1 base; unmatched junction bases: 12. Germline CDR1 is SGDLS and CDR2 is YYNGEE. The CDR3 region is CASSVAGPASGGLNTGELFF. The DNA for the CDR3 is TGTGCCAGCAGCGTAGCTGGCCCTGCTAGCGGGGGTTTGAACACCGGGGAGCTGTTTTTT.

J is TRBJ1-3 and V is TRBV4-1, with D hard to call. Between the trimmed V and J ends, which lost 0 bases and 0 bases, there was a span of 12 bases. This CDR3 region has 17 residues. Germline loops: CDR1 MGHRA, CDR2 YSYEKL. CDR3 nucleotides: TGCGCCAGCAGCCAAGAAATAACTTTGTACTCTGGAAACACCATATATTTT. Amino acids: CASSQEITLYSGNTIYF.

V and J are TRBV5-6 and TRBJ2-1, with 8 bases fitting TRBD1. Germline CDR1 SGHDT, CDR2 YYEEEE. The CDR3 is 16 residues long. V shed 3 bases and J 7 bases; nucleotides not matched to a gene: 12. This chain's CDR3 is CASSWGTGGWWNEQFF. CDR3 sequence (DNA): TGTGCCAGCAGCTGGGGAACAGGGGGTTGGTGGAATGAGCAGTTCTTC.

Concerning this clone itself: Given the absence of the conserved phenylalanine or tryptophan at the CDR3 end, a read error is likely. The DNA is left out, because the CDR3 cannot be placed on it with certainty; the CDR3 is given as TCRdb lists it. The rearrangement uses TRBV7-5 and TRBJ2-7; the table's D call TRBD2 went unverified against the DNA. TRBV7-5 is described as a pseudogene. The CDR3 adds up to 12 amino acids, both ends counted. This CDR3 reads CVRSFATGLLGS.

This chain connects TRBV6-5 to TRBJ1-1; D might be TRBD1 (5 bases). Looked up from germline, CDR1 is MNHEY and CDR2 is SVGAGI. Trimming took off 5 bases at V and 5 bases at J, with 15 bases between the two ends. This CDR3 is 14 amino acids long. The CDR3 region is CASSLGHGGTEAFF. CDR3 coding DNA: TGTGCCAGCAGTCTCGGGCACGGGGGGACTGAAGCTTTCTTT.

V and J are TRBV28 and TRBJ2-7; 12 nucleotides match TRBD2. Unmatched junction bases numbered 11, after V lost 2 bases and J lost 6 bases. The germline V gene has CDR1 MDHEN and CDR2 SYDVKM. This CDR3 contains 17 residues. CDR3 sequence reads: CASSLVLRTSGDIEQYF. The CDR3 bases are TGTGCCAGCAGTTTAGTCCTACGGACTAGCGGGGACATCGAGCAGTACTTC.

This clone was found a few times. The gene calls are TRBV7-9 and TRBJ1-5; perhaps TRBD1 as D (5 bases). From germline, CDR1 is SEHNR and CDR2 FQNEAQ (reference sequence). Trimming removed 1 base at V and 8 bases at J, with 9 bases between. The CDR3 is 13 residues long. CDR3 loop: CASSLVQGEPQHF. In DNA form, the CDR3 reads TGTGCCAGCAGCTTAGTCCAAGGGGAGCCCCAGCATTTT.

This chain links TRBV10-2 with TRBJ2-3, with a weak D call TRBD2 (7 bases). Germline loops: CDR1 WSHSY, CDR2 SAAADI. The CDR3 loop spans 17 amino acids. The V gene lost 0 bases and the J gene lost 5 bases, with 18 bases spanning the gap. The CDR3 DNA follows: TGCGCCAGCAGTGAGTCGAGGGGGGGCGGTGATAGAGATACGCAGTATTTT. This translates into CASSESRGGGDRDTQYF.

In this sample, this clone turned up once. The J gene is TRBJ2-6, the V gene TRBV29-1; a possible D gene is TRBD2 (6 bases). V was trimmed by 0 bases and J by 0 bases, leaving 15 bases between them. Germline CDR1 SQVTM, CDR2 ANQGSEA. The CDR3 length is 18 residues. The CDR3 coding sequence is TGCAGCGTTGAAGATTATACGGGAGACTTCTCTGGGGCCAACGTCCTGACTTTC. It is translated as CSVEDYTGDFSGANVLTF.